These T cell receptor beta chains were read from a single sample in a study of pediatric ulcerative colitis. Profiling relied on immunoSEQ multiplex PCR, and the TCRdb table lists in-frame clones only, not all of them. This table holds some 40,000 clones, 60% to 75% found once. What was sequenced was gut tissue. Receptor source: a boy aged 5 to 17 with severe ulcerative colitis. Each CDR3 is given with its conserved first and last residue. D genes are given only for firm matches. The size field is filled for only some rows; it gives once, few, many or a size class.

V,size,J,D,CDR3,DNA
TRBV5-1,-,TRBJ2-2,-,CASSFGGQPNTGELFF,TGCGCCAGCAGCTTTGGAGGACAGCCGAACACCGGGGAGCTGTTTTTT
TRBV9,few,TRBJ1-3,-,CASSVEAFSNSGNTIYF,TGTGCCAGCAGCGTAGAGGCATTTTCGAACTCTGGAAACACCATATATTTT
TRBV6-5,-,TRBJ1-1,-,CASRNTVTEAFF,TGTGCCAGCAGGAACACAGTAACTGAAGCTTTCTTT
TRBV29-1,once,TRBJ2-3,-,CSGVGFGTDTQYF,TGCAGCGGAGTGGGTTTTGGCACAGATACGCAGTATTTT
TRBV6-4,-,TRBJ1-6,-,CASSEGGDNSPLHF,TGTGCCAGCAGCGAGGGGGGCGACAATTCACCCCTCCACTTT
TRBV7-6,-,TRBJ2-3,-,CASSLDLVGGTDTQYF,TGTGCCAGCAGCTTAGACCTAGTGGGGGGCACAGATACGCAGTATTTT
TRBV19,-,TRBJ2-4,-,CASSQDRLLAKNIQYF,TGTGCCAGTAGTCAAGACAGGCTACTAGCCAAAAACATTCAGTACTTC
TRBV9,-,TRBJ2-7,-,CASSAPNWGIHEQYF,TGTGCCAGCAGCGCACCCAACTGGGGGATCCACGAGCAGTACTTC
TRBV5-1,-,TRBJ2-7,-,CASSSGHTPVSYEQYF,TGCGCCAGCAGCTCGGGACACACGCCCGTCTCCTACGAGCAGTACTTC
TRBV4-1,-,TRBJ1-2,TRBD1,CASSQVAGTGYGYTF,TGCGCCAGCAGCCAAGTAGCCGGGACAGGTTATGGCTACACCTTC
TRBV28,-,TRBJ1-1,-,CASSLGTPSSTEAFF,TGTGCCAGCAGTTTAGGGACTCCAAGTTCCACTGAAGCTTTCTTT
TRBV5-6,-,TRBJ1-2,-,CASSSPGQPHPESNYGYTF,TGTGCCAGCAGCTCTCCTGGACAGCCTCATCCGGAGTCTAACTATGGCTACACCTTC
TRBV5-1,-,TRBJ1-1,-,CASSLGPGADTEAFF,TGCGCCAGCAGCTTGGGGCCAGGCGCGGACACTGAAGCTTTCTTT
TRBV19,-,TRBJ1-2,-,CATSIKADYYGYTF,TGTGCCACGAGTATCAAAGCGGACTACTATGGCTACACCTTC
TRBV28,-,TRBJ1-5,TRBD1,CASSGYRGLQPQHF,TGTGCCAGCAGTGGGTACAGGGGGCTTCAGCCCCAGCATTTT
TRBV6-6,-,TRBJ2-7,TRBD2,CASSLTSGLSYEQYF,TGTGCCAGCAGTCTGACTAGCGGCCTCTCCTACGAGCAGTACTTC
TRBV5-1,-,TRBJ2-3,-,CASSSEPDTQYF,TGCGCCAGCAGCTCCGAGCCGGATACGCAGTATTTT
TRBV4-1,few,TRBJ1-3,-,CASSQDRDYLGTIYF,TGCGCCAGCAGCCAAGATCGGGACTACCTGGGCACCATATATTTT
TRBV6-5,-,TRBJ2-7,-,CASSRSGRGSYEQYF,TGTGCCAGCTCTCGAAGTGGTAGGGGGTCCTACGAGCAGTACTTC
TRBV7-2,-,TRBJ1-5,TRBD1,CASSLGSGGGQPQHF,TGTGCCAGCAGCTTAGGGTCAGGGGGCGGTCAGCCCCAGCATTTT
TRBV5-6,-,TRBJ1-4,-,CASSPSSGEKLFF,TGTGCCAGCAGCCCGAGTAGTGGCGAAAAACTGTTTTTT
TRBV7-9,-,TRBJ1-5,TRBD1,CASSLATGEDQPQHF,TGTGCCAGCAGCTTAGCGACAGGGGAGGATCAGCCCCAGCATTTT
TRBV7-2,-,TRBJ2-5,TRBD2,CASSLRVTSLTETQYF,TGTGCCAGCAGCTTAAGGGTGACTAGCTTAACAGAGACCCAGTACTTC
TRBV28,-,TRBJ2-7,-,CASNSRDINYEQYF,TGTGCCAGCAATTCGAGAGATATCAACTACGAGCAGTACTTC
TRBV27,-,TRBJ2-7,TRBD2,CASSWPRGAYEQYF,TGTGCCAGCAGTTGGCCCCGGGGGGCCTACGAGCAGTACTTC
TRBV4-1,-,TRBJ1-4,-,CASSQDRGFEKLFF,TGCGCCAGCAGCCAAGATCGAGGATTTGAAAAACTGTTTTTT
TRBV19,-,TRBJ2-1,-,CASSRTDSSYNEQFF,TGTGCCAGTAGTAGGACGGACAGCTCCTACAATGAGCAGTTCTTC
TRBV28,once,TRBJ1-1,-,CASSSPRDPRDTEAFF,TGTGCCAGCAGTTCCCCACGGGACCCTCGAGACACTGAAGCTTTCTTT
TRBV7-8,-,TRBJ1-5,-,CASSRDPISQPQHF,TGTGCCAGCAGTCGCGATCCAATCAGTCAGCCCCAGCATTTT
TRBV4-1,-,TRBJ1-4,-,CASSQVISEKLFF,TGCGCCAGCAGCCAAGTTATTTCTGAAAAACTGTTTTTT
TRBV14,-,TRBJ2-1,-,CASSQLIGVNEQFF,TGTGCCAGCAGCCAATTAATAGGGGTAAATGAGCAGTTCTTC
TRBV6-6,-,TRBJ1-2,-,CASSYSILRDYGYTF,TGTGCCAGCAGTTACTCGATCCTTCGAGACTATGGCTACACCTTC
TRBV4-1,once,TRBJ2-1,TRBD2,CASSQERGVNEQFF,TGCGCCAGCAGCCAAGAGCGGGGGGTAAATGAGCAGTTCTTC
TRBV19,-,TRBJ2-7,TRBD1,CASSLTGTAIYEQYF,TGTGCCAGTAGTCTGACCGGGACAGCCATCTACGAGCAGTACTTC
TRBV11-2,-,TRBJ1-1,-,CASSPPRSYTEAFF,TGTGCCAGCAGCCCTCCCCGCAGTTACACTGAAGCTTTCTTT
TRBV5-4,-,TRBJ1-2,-,CASSLGAGLDGYTF,TGTGCCAGCAGCTTGGGCGCGGGGCTGGATGGCTACACCTTC
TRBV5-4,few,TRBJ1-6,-,CASSSYTQGGLHF,TGTGCCAGCAGCTCATATACACAGGGAGGCCTCCACTTT
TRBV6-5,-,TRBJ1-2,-,CASSYSSAGRTGYTF,TGTGCCAGCAGTTACTCCTCGGCAGGCCGGACTGGCTACACCTTC